Following are 31 T cell receptor beta chains from one sample sequenced in a study of PD-1 blockade in classical Hodgkin lymphoma. Libraries were prepared by immunoSEQ multiplex PCR; TCRdb keeps only in-frame clonotypes and omits some of them. The sample comprises 11,000 to 15,000 clones, about 83% of which are singletons, and roughly a fifth rests with the top ten. Every patient experienced relapse after autologous stem cell transplantation, and brentuximab vedotin exposure varied. The sample here was peripheral blood mononuclear cells (PBMCs), taken at baseline. The receptors were sampled from a human donor with classical Hodgkin lymphoma.

The sample holds a few counts of this clone. The chain couples TRBV27 to TRBJ1-2; TRBD1 matches 9 bases. CDR1 and CDR2 from the germline V gene are MNHEY and SMNVEV (reference sequence). The CDR3 covers 16 residues. V was pared by 4 bases and J by 4 bases, with 10 bases of the junction left unmatched. CDR3 nucleotides: TGTGCCAGCAGTTGGGGGACAGGGATCGGGACCTATGGCTACACCTTC. It codes for CASSWGTGIGTYGYTF.

The chain is built from TRBV5-1 and TRBJ2-5, with D maybe TRBD2 (5 bases). The germline V and J ends were trimmed by 3 bases and 3 bases, with 12 bases remaining between them. The CDR3 extends over 14 amino acids. Germline lookup yields CDR1 SGHRS and CDR2 YFSETQ. The CDR3: CASSSGRVEETQYF. CDR3 DNA: TGCGCCAGCAGCTCGGGAAGGGTCGAAGAGACCCAGTACTTC.

The chain is built from TRBV5-6 and TRBJ1-6, with a tentative D call TRBD1 (5 bases). V lost 2 bases to trimming and J lost 10 bases, with 13 bases between them. This CDR3 spans 14 amino acids. Germline-derived CDR1 and CDR2 are SGHDT and YYEEEE. CDR3 DNA sequence: TGTGCCAGCAGCTTCGGGGGGTCCGGCTCACCCCTCCACTTT. Translating gives CASSFGGSGSPLHF.

The CDR3 DNA reads TGTGCCACCGCGGTTTCGGGGGTGTCGTACAATGAGCAGTTCTTC. This translates into CATAVSGVSYNEQFF. This rearrangement joins TRBV7-2 to TRBJ2-1; possible D gene TRBD2, 6 bases. Trimming removed 10 bases at V and 4 bases at J, with 20 bases between. This CDR3 region has 15 residues. From germline, CDR1 is SGHTA and CDR2 FQGNSA.

J is TRBJ2-1 and V is TRBV2, with 13 nucleotides matching TRBD2. V was clipped by 6 bases and J by 0 bases; unmatched bases: 2. The CDR3 is 16 amino acids. In germline, CDR1 is SNHLY, CDR2 FYNNEI. The CDR3 spells CASRWTSGSSYNEQFF. CDR3 coding DNA: TGTGCCAGCAGGTGGACTAGCGGGAGCTCCTACAATGAGCAGTTCTTC.

The chain recombines TRBV7-2 with TRBJ2-3; D call uncertain. Germline V lookup: CDR1 SGHTA, CDR2 FQGNSA. The length of the CDR3 is 14 residues. Trimming cost V 4 bases and J 4 bases, with 12 bases left between them. This chain's CDR3 is CASSSREASDTQYF. DNA for the CDR3: TGTGCCAGCAGCTCGCGAGAAGCGTCAGATACGCAGTATTTT.

This clone was detected a few times. This chain uses TRBV5-4 with TRBJ2-7, with D uncertain. From germline, CDR1 is SGHNT and CDR2 YYREEE (reference sequence). The length of the CDR3 is 13 residues. Trimming shortened V by 4 bases and J by 1 base, and 9 bases separated the two germline ends. CDR3 region: CASSAEWSYEQYF. CDR3 nucleotides: TGTGCCAGCAGCGCCGAATGGTCCTACGAGCAGTACTTC.

V usage is TRBV7-9 and J usage is TRBJ1-1; 10 nucleotides line up with TRBD1. V shed 8 bases, J shed 5 bases, and the junction held 5 bases outside the gene matches. The CDR3 sequence is 13 residues long. Germline V gene sequence: CDR1 SEHNR, CDR2 FQNEAQ (reference sequence). This CDR3 is CASVRQGATEAFF. The CDR3 bases are TGTGCCAGCGTTCGACAGGGGGCAACTGAAGCTTTCTTT.

The chain is built from TRBV9 and TRBJ2-2; D remains unclear. With 0 bases removed from V and 5 bases from J, the gap between germline ends came to 14 bases. Germline-derived CDR1 and CDR2 are SGDLS and YYNGEE. CDR3 length: 16 residues. For the CDR3, the DNA is TGTGCCAGCAGCGTAGCAGTTTCCACTCCGACCGGGGAGCTGTTTTTT. It encodes CASSVAVSTPTGELFF.

This chain's CDR3 is CAIRQGATNTEAFF. CDR3 DNA: TGTGCCATCAGGCAGGGGGCTACAAACACTGAAGCTTTCTTT. The genes are TRBV10-3 and TRBJ1-1, with TRBD1 matching over 8 bases. CDR1 and CDR2 (germline): ENHRY, SYGVKD. This CDR3 spans 14 amino acids. After removal of 6 bases from V and 2 bases from J, the junction contained 5 bases not matched to a gene.

The V and J genes are TRBV7-2 and TRBJ2-6; the D gene is possibly TRBD2 (6 bases). This CDR3 comprises 16 residues. Per germline, CDR1 SGHTA and CDR2 FQGNSA. V dropped 7 bases and J dropped 2 bases, with 15 bases sitting between them. The CDR3 DNA follows: TGTGCCAGCACCGTATTTAGCGGAACTGGGGCCAACGTCCTGACTTTC. The encoded protein is CASTVFSGTGANVLTF.

This clone occurred a few times. The chain employs TRBV10-3 and TRBJ2-7; D is ambiguous. The CDR3 loop spans 14 amino acids. Looked up from germline, CDR1 is ENHRY and CDR2 is SYGVKD. The ends were cut back, 6 bases at V and 0 bases at J, with 12 bases in the middle. The CDR3 reads CAISDISSSYEQYF. The CDR3 coding sequence is TGTGCCATCAGCGATATATCCAGCTCCTACGAGCAGTACTTC.

The gene calls are TRBV7-7 and TRBJ1-3, with no clear D. The CDR3 totals 13 residues. Trimming pared 2 bases from V and 4 bases from J, leaving 6 bases between. The V gene's germline CDR1 is SSHAT and CDR2 FNYEAQ (reference sequence). CDR3 protein: CASSLLLGNTIYF. DNA for the CDR3: TGTGCCAGCAGCTTATTACTGGGAAACACCATATATTTT.

The chain links TRBV28 to TRBJ2-7; D is unresolved. V shed 3 bases and J shed 1 base, with 4 bases lying between them. Germline assignment: CDR1 MDHEN and CDR2 SYDVKM. The CDR3 has 12 residues. The CDR3 sequence: CASSFLSYEQYF. For the CDR3, the DNA is TGTGCCAGCAGTTTTCTTTCCTACGAGCAGTACTTC.

DNA for the CDR3: TGCAGCGTTGAAGATCCAGACGGGACCCTAAACATTCAGTACTTC. This codes for CSVEDPDGTLNIQYF. The V call is TRBV29-1, the J call TRBJ2-4; D tentatively reads TRBD1 or TRBD2 (5 bases each). The CDR3 consists of 15 residues. Germline V gene lookup returns CDR1 SQVTM and CDR2 ANQGSEA. Trimming took off 0 bases at V and 6 bases at J, with 15 bases between the two ends.

The chain recombines TRBV19 with TRBJ2-3; 13 bases agree with TRBD2. Germline lookup yields CDR1 LNHDA and CDR2 SQIVND (reference sequence). The V segment lost 4 bases and the J segment 2 bases; nucleotides outside the gene matches: 3. The CDR3 contains 16 residues. The CDR3 loop is CASSTGLAGATDTQYF. The CDR3 region has the DNA TGTGCCAGTAGTACCGGACTAGCGGGGGCCACAGATACGCAGTATTTT.

This rearrangement joins TRBV2 to TRBJ1-2, with 7 bases matching TRBD1. The trim removed 2 bases at V and 1 base at J, leaving 4 bases unmatched. The germline gives CDR1 SNHLY, CDR2 FYNNEI. The CDR3 is 15 residues long. CDR3 residues: CASSERDSFNYGYTF. For the CDR3, the DNA is TGTGCCAGCAGTGAAAGGGACAGCTTTAACTATGGCTACACCTTC.

This rearrangement joins TRBV7-2 to TRBJ2-1; 8 nucleotides agree with TRBD2. V lost 5 bases and J lost 6; bases outside the gene matches: 6. This CDR3 is 14 amino acids long. The V gene's germline CDR1 is SGHTA and CDR2 FQGNSA. Here the CDR3 reads CASSPREGGNEQFF. The CDR3 DNA is TGTGCCAGCAGCCCCCGGGAGGGAGGCAATGAGCAGTTCTTC.

The V call is TRBV2, the J call TRBJ2-4; D may match TRBD1 or TRBD2 (6 bases each). Trimming cost V 1 base and J 5 bases, with 12 bases left between them. Per the germline V gene, CDR1 is SNHLY and CDR2 is FYNNEI. The CDR3 totals 15 residues. CDR3 DNA: TGTGCCAGCAGTGAAGAGGGGGGACATCAAAACATTCAGTACTTC. Translation gives CASSEEGGHQNIQYF. Drawing the rest from reference TRBV2 and TRBJ2-4, the complete variable domain is EPEVTQTPSHQVTQMGQEVILRCVPISNHLYFYWYRQILGQKVEFLVSFYNNEISEKSEIFDDQFSVERPDGSNFTLKIRSTKLEDSAMYFCASSEEGGHQNIQYFGAGTRLSVL.

V usage is TRBV19 and J usage is TRBJ1-5; 8 nucleotides line up with TRBD1. V was pared by 2 bases and J by 5 bases, with 8 bases of the junction left unmatched. The CDR3 is 16 amino acids. Germline-derived CDR1 and CDR2 are LNHDA and SQIVND (reference sequence). CDR3 nucleotides: TGTGCCAGTAGTATATTGGGCAGGGGGCGAGATCAGCCCCAGCATTTT. This sequence encodes CASSILGRGRDQPQHF.

V gene TRBV5-1 combines with J gene TRBJ1-6; 7 bases match TRBD1. This CDR3 has 16 amino acids. Germline trimming cut 4 bases from V and 7 bases from J; bases unmatched to any gene: 11. The V gene's germline CDR1 is SGHRS and CDR2 YFSETQ. As DNA, the CDR3 is TGCGCCAGCAGCCCATCGACCGGGACAGAGAATTCACCCCTCCACTTT. Protein: CASSPSTGTENSPLHF. Based on the CDR3 plus reference TRBV5-1 and TRBJ1-6, the full variable domain is KAGVTQTPRYLIKTRGQQVTLSCSPISGHRSVSWYQQTPGQGLQFLFEYFSETQRNKGNFPGRFSGRQFSNSRSEMNVSTLELGDSALYLCASSPSTGTENSPLHFGNGTRLTVT.

V usage is TRBV7-3 and J usage is TRBJ1-1, with TRBD1 matching 11 bases. The CDR3 runs 13 residues. Germline V gene lookup returns CDR1 SGHTA and CDR2 FQGTGA. V lost 7 bases and J lost 7; bases outside the gene matches: 5. The CDR3 nucleotides read TGTGCCAGCACCAGGGACAGGGGGGATGAAGCTTTCTTT. Its translation is CASTRDRGDEAFF.

A few counts support this clone. The rearrangement joins TRBV14 to TRBJ2-3, with D tentatively TRBD2 (5 bases). Trimming took off 4 bases at V and 0 bases at J, with 11 bases between the two ends. The CDR3 is 15 amino acids. Germline V gives CDR1 SGHDN, CDR2 FVKESK. The CDR3 here is CASSPLASSTDTQYF. The CDR3 bases are TGTGCCAGCAGCCCCCTAGCCTCAAGCACAGATACGCAGTATTTT.

The table lists this clone with a count of one. The rearrangement joins TRBV18 to TRBJ1-3; D gene ambiguous. V lost 1 base and J 3 bases, leaving 10 bases between the germline ends. The CDR3 runs to 15 residues. Germline V gives CDR1 KGHSH, CDR2 LQKENI. The CDR3 reads CASSPRTENGNTIYF. The CDR3 bases are TGTGCCAGCTCACCACGGACTGAGAATGGAAACACCATATATTTT.

This clone has only one observation. The chain employs TRBV19 and TRBJ2-3, with 11 bases aligning to TRBD2. This CDR3 has 17 amino acids. The ends lost 4 bases at V and 4 bases at J; junction bases unmatched: 10. Per the germline V gene, CDR1 is LNHDA and CDR2 is SQIVND (reference sequence). The CDR3, as DNA: TGTGCCAGTAGTAACCCTATCTCTAGCGGGGGGCCAGATACGCAGTATTTT. It translates to CASSNPISSGGPDTQYF.

The rearrangement links TRBV19 to TRBJ2-5, with 8 bases that match TRBD1. Per germline, CDR1 LNHDA and CDR2 SQIVND (reference sequence). With 0 bases clipped from V and 0 bases from J, the junction kept 9 bases outside the gene matches. The CDR3 consists of 18 residues. CDR3 loop: CASSIDGQGSQYQETQYF. For the CDR3, the DNA is TGTGCCAGTAGTATAGACGGACAGGGATCGCAATACCAAGAGACCCAGTACTTC.

The chain combines TRBV2 with TRBJ2-5; 9 bases agree with TRBD1. The V segment lost 2 bases and the J segment 3 bases; nucleotides outside the gene matches: 10. Germline V lookup: CDR1 SNHLY, CDR2 FYNNEI. This CDR3 spans 17 amino acids. CDR3 loop: CASSENPPTGGKETQYF. The DNA for the CDR3 is TGTGCCAGCAGTGAAAACCCCCCGACAGGGGGGAAAGAGACCCAGTACTTC.

This rearrangement joins TRBV18 to TRBJ1-5; the D gene is possibly TRBD1 (6 bases). Looked up from germline, CDR1 is KGHSH and CDR2 is LQKENI. CDR3 length: 17 residues. V lost 4 bases and J lost 2, with 18 bases in between. For the CDR3, the DNA is TGTGCCAGCTCACTGGGGGCCGGATTTTTGGGCAATCAGCCCCAGCATTTT. It yields the protein CASSLGAGFLGNQPQHF.

The chain has TRBV28 and TRBJ2-1, with 8 bases fitting TRBD2. The CDR3 sequence is 15 residues long. Trimming took 3 bases from V and 7 from J; bases not matched to a gene: 8. Germline lookup yields CDR1 MDHEN and CDR2 SYDVKM. The chain's CDR3 is CASSLPGGRKNEQFF. The CDR3 DNA reads TGTGCCAGCAGTTTGCCGGGGGGGCGGAAGAATGAGCAGTTCTTC.

V is TRBV9 and J is TRBJ2-1; 9 nucleotides line up with TRBD2. The CDR3 runs 13 residues. Germline lookup yields CDR1 SGDLS and CDR2 YYNGEE. The V gene end was trimmed by 5 bases and the J gene end by 8 bases; junction bases not matched to a gene: 5. DNA of the CDR3: TGTGCCAGCAGGAGAGCGGGGGGTTATGAGCAGTTCTTC. This sequence encodes CASRRAGGYEQFF.

The chain is built from TRBV9 and TRBJ2-5, with D perhaps given as TRBD1 or TRBD2 (5 bases each). From germline, CDR1 is SGDLS and CDR2 YYNGEE. The CDR3 totals 16 residues. Trimming removed 3 bases from V and 5 bases from J, with 20 bases in between. The CDR3, as DNA: TGTGCCAGCAGCGGCCGGGACCTCGGAGGATTGGAGACCCAGTACTTC. This encodes CASSGRDLGGLETQYF. Supplemented by reference TRBV9 and TRBJ2-5, the full variable domain reads DSGVTQTPKHLITATGQRVTLRCSPRSGDLSVYWYQQSLDQGLQFLIQYYNGEERAKGNILERFSAQQFPDLHSELNLSSLELGDSALYFCASSGRDLGGLETQYFGPGTRLLVL.